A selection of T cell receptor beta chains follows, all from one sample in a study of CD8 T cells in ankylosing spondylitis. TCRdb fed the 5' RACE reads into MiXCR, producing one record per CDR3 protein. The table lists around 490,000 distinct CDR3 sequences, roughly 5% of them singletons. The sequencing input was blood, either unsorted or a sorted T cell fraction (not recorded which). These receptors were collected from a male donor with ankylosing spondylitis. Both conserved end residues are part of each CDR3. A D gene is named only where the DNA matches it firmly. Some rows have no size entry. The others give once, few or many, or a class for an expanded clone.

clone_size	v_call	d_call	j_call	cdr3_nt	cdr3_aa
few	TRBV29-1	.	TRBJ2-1	TGCAGCGTTGGGGGGGTCAATGAGCAGTTCTTC	CSVGGVNEQFF
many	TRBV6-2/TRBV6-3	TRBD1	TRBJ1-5	TGTGCCAGCAGTTACATGGGACAGAGTAATCAGCCCCAGCATTTT	CASSYMGQSNQPQHF
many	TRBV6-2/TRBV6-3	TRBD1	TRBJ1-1	TGTGCCAGCAGTTACGGGACAGGAGGGAACACTGAAGCTTTCTTT	CASSYGTGGNTEAFF
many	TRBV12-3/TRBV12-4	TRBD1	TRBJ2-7	TGTGCCAGCAGTCTCGAGGGGGGGGGACAGGGGTCCTACGAGCAGTACTTC	CASSLEGGGQGSYEQYF
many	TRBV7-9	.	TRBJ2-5	TGTGCCAGCAGCCCCCCAGGGGAGTTGGGGACCCAGTACTTC	CASSPPGELGTQYF
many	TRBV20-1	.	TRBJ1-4	TGCAGTGCTAGTGTTGGGCCGAATGAAAAACTGTTTTTT	CSASVGPNEKLFF
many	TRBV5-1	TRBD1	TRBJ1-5	TGCGCCAGCAGCATTACAGGGGGAGGTCAGCCCCAGCATTTT	CASSITGGGQPQHF
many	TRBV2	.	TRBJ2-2	TGTGCCAGCTGGCGCGGTACCGGGGAGCTGTTTTTT	CASWRGTGELFF
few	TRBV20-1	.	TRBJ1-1	TGCAGTGCTAGAGATTTCAGAGGACCGTTAGGGAACACTGAAGCTTTCTTT	CSARDFRGPLGNTEAFF
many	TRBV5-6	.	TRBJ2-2	TGTGCCAGCAAAAAGGATCTAAACACCGGGGAGCTGTTTTTT	CASKKDLNTGELFF
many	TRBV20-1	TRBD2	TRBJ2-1	TGCAGTGCTAGGCTAGTGGCGGGAGGCGAAAATGAGCAGTTCTTC	CSARLVAGGENEQFF
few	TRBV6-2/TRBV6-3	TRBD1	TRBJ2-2	TGTGCCAGCAGTTACGTTCTGGGACAGGGTAACACCGGGGAGCTGTTTTTT	CASSYVLGQGNTGELFF
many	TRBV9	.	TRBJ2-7	TGTGCCAGCAGCGTGGGCAGTGCCTCCTACGAGCAGTACTTC	CASSVGSASYEQYF
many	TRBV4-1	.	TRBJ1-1	TGCGCCAGCAGCCAAGGACAACTCGGGACTGAAGCTTTCTTT	CASSQGQLGTEAFF
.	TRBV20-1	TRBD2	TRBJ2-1	TGCAGTGCTAGAGATGCAAGACTAGCGGGGGGCCGGGGTGAGCAGTTCTTC	CSARDARLAGGRGEQFF
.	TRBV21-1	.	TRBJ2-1	TGTGCCAGCAGCAAAAAAGGGACAGGGGAAAGGGACAATGAGCAGTTCTTC	CASSKKGTGERDNEQFF
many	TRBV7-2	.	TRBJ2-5	TGTGCCAGCAGCTTAGTTCCGACAGCCCCAGAGACCCAGTACTTC	CASSLVPTAPETQYF
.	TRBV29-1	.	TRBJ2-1	TGCAGCGCCTTTCTAGTCAGGGCTTACAATGAGCAGTTCTTC	CSAFLVRAYNEQFF
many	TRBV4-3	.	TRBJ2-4	TGCGCCAGCAGCCAAGGCCCCACCCGAGACACCCGCTATTCGAACATTCAGTACTTC	CASSQGPTRDTRYSNIQYF
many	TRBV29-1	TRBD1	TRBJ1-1	TGCAGCGTGACTGGACAGGGAGAGACTGAAGCTTTCTTT	CSVTGQGETEAFF
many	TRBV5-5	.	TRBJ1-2	TGTGCCAGCAGCTTGGGGGCAGTGGCTTATGGCTACACCTTC	CASSLGAVAYGYTF
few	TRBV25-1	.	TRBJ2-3	TGTGCCAGCAGTCCCCGGGGTAGCAAGCACCTCACAGATACGCAGTATTTT	CASSPRGSKHLTDTQYF
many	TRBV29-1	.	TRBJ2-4	TGCAGCGTTGATAACACAGGGTCAAGGATTCAGTACTTC	CSVDNTGSRIQYF
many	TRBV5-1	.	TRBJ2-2	TGCGCCAGCAGCTTGGCGGGGGCCCGGACCGGGGAGCTGTTTTTT	CASSLAGARTGELFF
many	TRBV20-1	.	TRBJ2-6	TGCAGTGCTAGACCCGGGGCTGGGGCCAACGTCCTGACTTTC	CSARPGAGANVLTF
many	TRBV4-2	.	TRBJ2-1	TGTGCCAGCAGCCAAGAGAGCAGGGCGAGCTCCTACAATGAGCAGTTCTTC	CASSQESRASSYNEQFF
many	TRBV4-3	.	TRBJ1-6	TGCGCCAGCAGCCGCGCGGATAATTCACCCCTCCACTTT	CASSRADNSPLHF
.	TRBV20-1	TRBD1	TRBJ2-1	TGCAGTGCTAGGGACAGGGAAAACCTCAATGAGCAGTTCTTC	CSARDRENLNEQFF